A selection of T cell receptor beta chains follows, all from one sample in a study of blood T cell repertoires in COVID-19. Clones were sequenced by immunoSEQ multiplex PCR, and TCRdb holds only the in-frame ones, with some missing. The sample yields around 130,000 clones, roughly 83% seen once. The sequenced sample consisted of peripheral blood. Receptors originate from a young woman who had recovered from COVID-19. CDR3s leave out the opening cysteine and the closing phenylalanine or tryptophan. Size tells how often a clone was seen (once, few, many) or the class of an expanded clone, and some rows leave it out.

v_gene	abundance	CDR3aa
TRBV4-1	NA	ASSQEPGSNSPLH
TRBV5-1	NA	ASSLQGENSPLH
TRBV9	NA	ASSEEGGGDTDTQY
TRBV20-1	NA	SASREGGPETQY
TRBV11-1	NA	ASSLFELGTDTQY
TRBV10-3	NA	AMQRELSTDTQY
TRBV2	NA	ASSEETDTQY
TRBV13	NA	ASNGARPPGDTEAF
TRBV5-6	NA	ASSGLTGLSQAF
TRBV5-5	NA	ASSPQNYAANTGELF
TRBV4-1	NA	ASSLRIQGLYEQY
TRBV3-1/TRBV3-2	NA	ASSGDSRRGTDTQY
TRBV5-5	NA	ASSFRDNNEQF
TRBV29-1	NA	SVQDSAGYEQY
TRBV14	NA	ASSRRTVSTDTQY
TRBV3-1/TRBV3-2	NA	ASSRHGLAGNTDTQY
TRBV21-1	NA	ASSKGQRGPDRTGELF
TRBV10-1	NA	ASSDTGLGEQETQY
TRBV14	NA	ASSQHGGAEAF
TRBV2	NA	ASRRGGNNEQF
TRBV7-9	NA	ASSRENSPLH
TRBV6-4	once	ASFEPPGQGDWAGNTIY
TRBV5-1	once	ASSKSPGGQETQY
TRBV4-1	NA	ASSQVGMTGGGRNTEAF
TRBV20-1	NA	SASRSQETQY
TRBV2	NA	ASRGGTSADTQY
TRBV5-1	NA	ASSLAGGPGELF
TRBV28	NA	ASSLQGATDTQY
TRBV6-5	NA	ASSWTGSTEAF
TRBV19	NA	ASSTQNTGGYGYT
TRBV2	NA	ASSEFLSSYNEQF
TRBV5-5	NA	ASSLATSGGSDTQY
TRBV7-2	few	ASSYSRGETQY
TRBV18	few	ASSPPKGAGQQETQY
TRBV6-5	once	ASSPQASGYGYT
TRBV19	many	ASSSTGGTGYT
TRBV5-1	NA	ASSLEQGRTEAF
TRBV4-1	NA	ASSPRNPGRTEAF
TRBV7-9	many	ASSPRRGGTAKETQY
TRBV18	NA	ASSPSVLDEKLF
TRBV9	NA	ASSVAEGGNEQF
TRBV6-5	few	ASSYSADFYTDTQY
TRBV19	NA	ASSGRPQGNQPQH
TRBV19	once	ASSFLAGGSGETQY
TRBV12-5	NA	ASGLGGGGRNTEAF
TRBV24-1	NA	ATSDPGRGETQY
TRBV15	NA	ATSPEGVGTDTQY
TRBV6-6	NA	ATNDKENTEAF
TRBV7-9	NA	ASSADSVNTEAF
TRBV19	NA	ASKLDGTPIPDTQY
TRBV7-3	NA	ASSRGGPQETQY